The 5 T cell receptor beta chains below all came from one sample that was sequenced in a study of breast tumors, draining lymph nodes, adjacent tissues. Breast cancer patients provided tissue from their axillary draining lymph nodes. TCRdb re-called the multiplex PCR reads with MiXCR, one entry per CDR3 protein. The table lists 85,000 to 130,000 distinct CDR3 sequences, more than 25% of them singletons. The sample taken for sequencing was axillary lymph node tissue. The receptor source for this set is a female donor with breast cancer. Some clones in this sample may be carry-over from other donors' samples.

Notes on this clonotype: Just one base apart from a much larger clone, this may be a read error. The genes are TRBV20-1 and TRBJ2-3; possibly TRBD1 or TRBD2 for D (5 bases each). The CDR3 consists of 15 residues. Trimming removed 0 bases from V and 0 bases from J, with 10 bases in between. Per the germline V gene, CDR1 is DFQATT and CDR2 is SNEGSKA (reference sequence). This CDR3 reads CSARDIGASTDTQYF. The CDR3 bases are TGCAGTGCTAGAGATATCGGGGCTAGCACAGATACGCAGTATTTT.

There are a few counts of this clonotype. With a much larger clone just one base away, this may be a read error. The V and J genes are TRBV11-1 and TRBJ2-3; D call uncertain. Trimming removed 1 base from V and 6 bases from J, with 17 bases in between. CDR3 length: 16 residues. The V gene's germline CDR1 is SGHAT and CDR2 FQDESV (reference sequence). The CDR3 DNA reads as TGTGCCAGCAGCTTAGGTATCCGTTCCCTACAGGATACGCAGTATTTT. This translates into CASSLGIRSLQDTQYF.

Many counts were recorded for this clonotype. The chain's CDR3 is CASSYGQGALNEQFF. The CDR3 DNA is TGCGCCAGCAGCTACGGACAGGGGGCTCTTAATGAGCAGTTCTTC. This sequence joins TRBV5-1 and TRBJ2-1, with 11 bases that match TRBD1. Trimming removed 3 bases from V and 7 bases from J; junction bases left unmatched: 6. Germline V gene data show CDR1 as SGHRS and CDR2 as YFSETQ. This CDR3 contains 15 residues.

As to this clonotype: A read error may produce the germline difference seen at one junction end. J is TRBJ2-7 and V is TRBV20-1; possibly TRBD2 for D (5 bases). The CDR3 length is 12 residues. CDR1 is DFQATT and CDR2 is SNEGSKA in the germline V gene (reference sequence). The CDR3 loop is CSARLAPYKQYF. For the CDR3, the DNA is TGCAGTGCTAGGCTAGCACCCTACAAGCAGTACTTC.

This clonotype has more than one count but fewer than ten. This chain links TRBV5-5 with TRBJ1-1, with TRBD1 matching over 7 bases. The CDR3 extends over 13 amino acids. The trim removed 4 bases at V and 4 bases at J, leaving 4 bases unmatched. Germline V CDR1 and CDR2: SGHKS, YYEKEE (reference sequence). CDR3 residues: CASSVNRGTEAFF. The CDR3 DNA follows: TGTGCCAGCAGCGTCAACAGGGGCACTGAAGCTTTCTTT.